These 11 T cell receptor beta chains originate from one sample sequenced in a study of T cell responses to AZD1222 COVID-19 vaccine. Sequenced by immunoSEQ multiplex PCR; TCRdb stores in-frame clones only, minus some. Among about 140,000 clones listed, 93% were seen once. Here the sequenced sample was peripheral blood, taken on day 0 of AZD1222 vaccination. The receptors were sampled from an adult in good health.

This chain joins TRBV28 and TRBJ1-1; no reliable D call. V shed 7 bases and J shed 11 bases, with 14 bases lying between them. The CDR3 runs 11 residues. CDR1 is MDHEN, CDR2 SYDVKM, per germline. The CDR3 here is CASTTHRSAFF. The CDR3 bases are TGTGCCAGCACTACTCACCGAAGCGCTTTCTTT.

V is TRBV4-1 and J is TRBJ1-5; 7 bases agree with TRBD1. V dropped 1 base and J dropped 6; count of bases not matched to a gene: 3. CDR1 and CDR2 (germline): MGHRA, YSYEKL. The CDR3 is 14 amino acids. In nucleotides, the CDR3 is TGCGCCAGCAGCCAAGTGACAGGGCGTCAGCCCCAGCATTTT. It translates to CASSQVTGRQPQHF.

This clone was seen more than once but under ten times. The chain carries TRBV5-1 and TRBJ2-7; D ambiguous. The V and J ends lost 0 bases and 4 bases respectively, with 2 bases between them. Per the germline V gene, CDR1 is SGHRS and CDR2 is YFSETQ. The CDR3 runs to 11 residues. The CDR3 DNA reads as TGCGCCAGCAGCTTGGAGTACGAGCAGTACTTC. It codes for CASSLEYEQYF.

The chain links TRBV28 to TRBJ1-2, with a possible D match to TRBD1 (6 bases). The CDR3 runs 12 residues. V was shortened by 7 bases and J by 8 bases, with 14 bases between the two germline ends. Germline CDR1 reads MDHEN; CDR2 reads SYDVKM. CDR3 residues: CASKQGSGGYTF. CDR3 bases: TGTGCCAGCAAACAGGGAAGCGGGGGCTACACCTTC.

J is TRBJ2-5 and V is TRBV19, with unresolved D. This CDR3 comprises 15 residues. The germline gives CDR1 LNHDA, CDR2 SQIVND (reference sequence). Trimming removed 3 bases from V and 5 bases from J, with 16 bases in between. Here the CDR3 DNA reads TGTGCCAGTAGTATGTCCTTCGGGTCTGGGGAGACCCAGTACTTC. This translates into CASSMSFGSGETQYF.

The chain combines TRBV7-9 with TRBJ2-7, with a tentative D call TRBD1 (5 bases). The V end was cut by 4 bases, the J end by 5 bases, with 12 bases between. Per germline, CDR1 SEHNR and CDR2 FQNEAQ (reference sequence). The CDR3 length is 13 residues. CDR3 bases: TGTGCCAGCAGCTCAGTAGGGGCGAACGAGCAGTACTTC. Its translation: CASSSVGANEQYF.

The J gene is TRBJ2-7, the V gene TRBV6-2 or TRBV6-3; D is unclear. Trimming pared 2 bases from V and 1 base from J, leaving 6 bases between. The CDR3 is made up of 13 amino acids. CDR1 and CDR2 from the germline V gene are MNHEY and SVGEGT. CDR3 amino acids: CASSYVASYEQYF. DNA for the CDR3: TGTGCCAGCAGTTACGTTGCTTCCTACGAGCAGTACTTC.

The gene calls are TRBV12-5 and TRBJ1-1, with 8 bases fitting TRBD1. After removal of 2 bases from V and 5 bases from J, the junction contained 1 base not matched to a gene. The germline CDR1 and CDR2 sequences are LGHNT and FRNRAP. The CDR3 loop spans 13 amino acids. CDR3 in DNA: TGTGCTAGTGGTTTGACAGGGGGGACTGAAGCTTTCTTT. This translates into CASGLTGGTEAFF. The full variable domain, rest sourced from reference TRBV12-5 and TRBJ1-1, is DARVTQTPRHKVTEMGQEVTMRCQPILGHNTVFWYRQTMMQGLELLAYFRNRAPLDDSGMPKDRFSAEMPDATLATLKIQPSEPRDSAVYFCASGLTGGTEAFFGQGTRLTVV.

V usage is TRBV11-3 and J usage is TRBJ2-2; perhaps TRBD2 as D (6 bases). Trimming stripped 1 base from V and 1 base from J, with 7 bases between. CDR1 SGHNT and CDR2 YENEEA come from the germline V gene. The CDR3 is 15 amino acids. The CDR3 region is CASSLVAENTGELFF. CDR3 nucleotides: TGTGCCAGCAGCTTAGTAGCGGAGAACACCGGGGAGCTGTTTTTT.

Comment on this clone: Other DNA sequences in the same sample also yield this CDR3. The CDR3 nucleotides are TGCGCCAGCAGCTTAACAGGGAACACTGAAGCTTTCTTT. Protein product: CASSLTGNTEAFF. The V and J genes are TRBV5-1 and TRBJ1-1; tentatively, D is TRBD1 (5 bases). The CDR3 runs to 13 residues. The germline V gene has CDR1 SGHRS and CDR2 YFSETQ. The V end was cut by 2 bases, the J end by 1 base, with 6 bases between.

J is TRBJ2-1 and V is TRBV7-9; tentatively, D is TRBD1 or TRBD2 (6 bases each). The ends were cut back, 0 bases at V and 4 bases at J, with 13 bases in the middle. The CDR3 runs to 16 residues. CDR1 SEHNR and CDR2 FQNEAQ come from the germline V gene (reference sequence). The CDR3 nucleotides are TGTGCCAGCAGCTTAGCCACGGGGGCTGGATACAATGAGCAGTTCTTC. Its translation is CASSLATGAGYNEQFF.